The 8 T cell receptor beta chains reported below all come from one sample, sequenced in a study of CXCR3-negative and CXCR3-positive naive CD8 T cells. UMI labels and 5' RACE were used to prepare the TRB cDNA libraries. Reprocessing the 5' RACE reads, TCRdb reports a single entry for every CDR3 protein and omits DNA. This sample's table reports tens of thousands of distinct CDR3 sequences. Sample: memory CD8+ T cells from blood. These receptors were collected from a human donor in good health. Some clones in this sample may be carry-over from other donors' samples.

This chain uses TRBV20-1 with TRBJ2-5. This CDR3 contains 14 residues. Germline CDR1 reads DFQATT; CDR2 reads SNEGSKA (reference sequence). CDR3 loop: CSARVYTDQETQYF.

CDR3 sequence: CASSVASGSTAYEQYF. The rearrangement links TRBV9 to TRBJ2-7; TCRdb proposes TRBD2, but this gene call is untestable without DNA. The CDR3 totals 16 residues. Germline loops: CDR1 SGDLS, CDR2 YYNGEE.

This chain joins TRBV6-5 and TRBJ1-2; the TCRdb call, TRBD1, lacks DNA for checking. This CDR3 spans 14 amino acids. Germline loops: CDR1 MNHEY, CDR2 SVGAGI. CDR3 amino acids: CASSPGTGGDGYTF.

The chain recombines TRBV7-8 with TRBJ2-7; TCRdb lists TRBD1, though no DNA is available to test this call. The CDR3 runs 15 residues. The germline V gene encodes CDR1 SGHVS and CDR2 FQNEAQ. This chain's CDR3 is CASSLAGAPGNEQYF.

V and J are TRBV28 and TRBJ1-2; TCRdb selects TRBD1, and the lack of DNA leaves this call unchecked. The length of the CDR3 is 13 residues. Per germline, CDR1 MDHEN and CDR2 SYDVKM. The CDR3 sequence is CASSLMGAGGYTF.

The V and J genes are TRBV29-1 and TRBJ2-5; TCRdb calls TRBD1, which cannot be checked without DNA. This CDR3 is 15 amino acids long. The V gene's germline CDR1 is SQVTM and CDR2 ANQGSEA. The CDR3 protein is CSVRGHIEGWETQYF.

CDR3 amino acids: CASSQVIGDPNYGYTF. This sequence joins TRBV4-3 and TRBJ1-2. Germline V gene sequence: CDR1 LGHNA, CDR2 YSLEER. The CDR3 totals 16 residues.

The V and J genes are TRBV29-1 and TRBJ2-7; TCRdb's D call, TRBD1, is unchecked because there is no DNA. The CDR3 is made up of 13 amino acids. CDR1 and CDR2 (germline): SQVTM, ANQGSEA. The CDR3 here is CSVEGRGRNEQYF.